These T cell receptor beta chains were read from a single sample in a study of cytomegalovirus exposure and HLA in healthy donors. Data came from immunoSEQ multiplex PCR; TCRdb stores just in-frame clones and leaves some out. The sample consists of about 160,000 clones, 84% of them appearing once. What was sequenced was PBMCs. Receptor source: a man aged 18 to 35 in good health and CMV-seronegative. The CDR3 runs from the conserved cysteine through the conserved F or W. Only some rows state a clone size, as once, few, many or a class for expanded clones.

CASSPTMEGELFF	TRBV7-3	few	TRBJ2-2
CASSATRDRGPNEQFF	TRBV5-1	NA	TRBJ2-1
CAGTQGGYEQYF	TRBV30	once	TRBJ2-7
CASSLGGRAYEQYF	TRBV7-2	once	TRBJ2-7
CASSYGQHNTEAFF	TRBV2	NA	TRBJ1-1
CASSDPTGGGNTEAFF	TRBV6-4	NA	TRBJ1-1
CARPRDSGTYGYTF	TRBV5-4	once	TRBJ1-2
CASSKEGAEQYF	TRBV21-1	NA	TRBJ2-7
CASSKPQSTDTQYF	TRBV19	NA	TRBJ2-3
CASSLGQGLLDEQFF	TRBV7-9	NA	TRBJ2-1
CASSLESVGTDTQYF	TRBV7-6	NA	TRBJ2-3
CASSITRDRGRLGGYTF	TRBV2	NA	TRBJ1-2
CASSFLGGRAPKGGELFF	TRBV27	NA	TRBJ2-2
CASSLQGYNSPLHF	TRBV27	NA	TRBJ1-6
CASSAGTGEYSPLHF	TRBV7-9	NA	TRBJ1-6
CASSPVQGGSGELFF	TRBV18	NA	TRBJ2-2
CSSSATGVQYF	TRBV7-9	NA	TRBJ2-5
CASRGDHVAEAFF	TRBV25-1	NA	TRBJ1-1
CASSRAGGYNEQFF	TRBV27	NA	TRBJ2-1
CASSYSGTERYGYTF	TRBV6-5	NA	TRBJ1-2
CASSPPASGKLFF	TRBV7-2	NA	TRBJ1-4
CASSLYTGETQYF	TRBV5-1	NA	TRBJ2-5
CSVGGLAGGILETQYF	TRBV29-1	NA	TRBJ2-5
CASSIKGEGRYEQYF	TRBV19	NA	TRBJ2-7
CASSLLLGADGELFF	TRBV7-2	NA	TRBJ2-2
CASSQEDYSSTDTQYF	TRBV4-1	NA	TRBJ2-3
CASSLSASGTPASYEQYF	TRBV7-2	few	TRBJ2-7
CASSRGPGRDGYTF	TRBV5-6	NA	TRBJ1-2
CASSESTGGFDGYTF	TRBV25-1	NA	TRBJ1-2
CASSLEVGGLDEQYF	TRBV5-1	few	TRBJ2-7
CASSERGTGEPSNTGELFF	TRBV14	once	TRBJ2-2
CASRRTAGLGEQYF	TRBV4-1	NA	TRBJ2-7
CASSWTGGETQYF	TRBV7-6	NA	TRBJ2-5
CAWSVGQGYGYTF	TRBV30	NA	TRBJ1-2
CASSPQGRNYGYTF	TRBV5-1	NA	TRBJ1-2
CASRLTRGRNTEAFF	TRBV12-2	NA	TRBJ1-1
CASSVGPLGDEQYF	TRBV9	NA	TRBJ2-7
CASSWTGEPYNEQFF	TRBV11-2	few	TRBJ2-1
CATSSRTGLNTEAFF	TRBV15	NA	TRBJ1-1
CASSPGQGNIQYF	TRBV6-5	NA	TRBJ2-4
CAWIPGGYSSTDTQYF	TRBV30	NA	TRBJ2-3
CASAVPQGVNQPQHF	TRBV19	few	TRBJ1-5
CASSLFPGRDFHEQYF	TRBV28	NA	TRBJ2-7
CASTIWAEETQYF	TRBV6-1	NA	TRBJ2-5
CASSPETRETQYF	TRBV18	NA	TRBJ2-5
CASSRQGARNEQYF	TRBV2	NA	TRBJ2-7
CASSFEREANQPQHF	TRBV28	NA	TRBJ1-5
CASSAPAKPGDREFF	TRBV28	NA	TRBJ2-1